The sequence of this TCR beta chain was determined in a study of OX40 agonist ivuxolimab in advanced cancers. The method was immunoSEQ multiplex PCR; TCRdb's version includes in-frame clones alone and lacks a portion of them. The table has about 91,000 clones, about nine tenths seen once. This CDR3 has 14 residues. The germline gives CDR1 SGHTA, CDR2 FQGTGA. V lost 2 bases, J lost 5 bases, and 9 bases lay in between. On this clone: Its specificity is unknown.

Study observations and caveats: The study observed clonal expansion of CD4+ and CD8+ blood T cells by week 6 at 0.1 to 3.0 mg/kg.

The source is an adult with an advanced solid tumor such as melanoma, head and neck, liver or kidney cancer. The chain carries TRBV7-3 and TRBJ2-2, with a tentative D call TRBD2 (5 bases). Source: CD4+ or CD8+ T cells sorted from blood, taken in a trial of the OX40 agonist ivuxolimab. For the CDR3, the DNA is TGTGCCAGCAGCTTACAAGGGAGAACCGGGGAGCTGTTTTTT. This encodes CASSLQGRTGELFF.